Sequencing of this T cell receptor beta chain was carried out in a study of TIL therapy for anti-PD-1-resistant metastatic lung cancer. This was the immunoSEQ v3 assay. The table came from immunoSEQ multiplex PCR; TCRdb's copy has only in-frame clones and leaves some out. The table includes fewer than 20,000 clones, around 68% detected once. V lost 5 bases, J lost 3 bases, and 8 bases lay in between. The CDR3 covers 12 residues. In germline, CDR1 is MNHNY, CDR2 SVGAGI (reference sequence). Specified time point: pre-treatment sample, taken before nivolumab and TIL therapy. The sequencing here drew on blood, taken at baseline. This TCR came from a person between 30 and 80 years old with non-small cell lung cancer. The chain has TRBV6-6 and TRBJ2-7; a weak D match, TRBD2 (5 bases). The CDR3 region has the DNA TGTGCCAGCAGTCCCGGGGTCTACGAGCAGTACTTC. This encodes CASSPGVYEQYF.